This is a list of T cell receptor beta chains from one sample in a study of identifying expanded T cells in peripheral blood. Only in-frame clones appear in the TCRdb table, and some are missing; sequencing was by immunoSEQ multiplex PCR. This sample yields roughly 82,000 clones, of which 84% are seen a single time; approximately 18% belongs to the top ten. Sequencing was carried out using blood. The receptors were sampled from a person aged 18 to 75 in good health. Both conserved end residues are part of each CDR3. Each record gives: V gene, J gene, clone size, D gene, CDR3 protein, CDR3 DNA. The D gene is left open where the match is weak. Clone size, where shown, is once, few, many, or a class for clones that have expanded.

V gene: TRBV11-3
J gene: TRBJ2-1
clone size: NA
D gene: TRBD2
CDR3 protein: CASSLEGLAGANEQFF
CDR3 DNA: TGTGCCAGCAGCTTAGAGGGGCTAGCGGGCGCAAATGAGCAGTTCTTC

V gene: TRBV5-1
J gene: TRBJ2-3
clone size: once
D gene: NA
CDR3 protein: CASSSLGGTEDTQYF
CDR3 DNA: TGCGCCAGCAGCTCCTTGGGGGGAACGGAAGATACGCAGTATTTT

V gene: TRBV13
J gene: TRBJ1-2
clone size: few
D gene: NA
CDR3 protein: CASSLGLGGYTF
CDR3 DNA: TGTGCCAGCAGCTTAGGTTTGGGGGGCTACACCTTC

V gene: TRBV7-2
J gene: TRBJ2-3
clone size: NA
D gene: NA
CDR3 protein: CASSLVPRNDPQYF
CDR3 DNA: TGTGCCAGCAGCTTAGTACCAAGGAACGATCCGCAGTATTTT

V gene: TRBV28
J gene: TRBJ1-4
clone size: NA
D gene: NA
CDR3 protein: CASTPSGGPNEKLFF
CDR3 DNA: TGTGCCAGCACCCCCTCGGGCGGACCTAATGAAAAACTGTTTTTT

V gene: TRBV18
J gene: TRBJ1-4
clone size: NA
D gene: NA
CDR3 protein: CASSPQSGATNEKLFF
CDR3 DNA: TGTGCCAGCTCACCACAGTCGGGCGCAACTAATGAAAAACTGTTTTTT

V gene: TRBV9
J gene: TRBJ2-7
clone size: once
D gene: NA
CDR3 protein: CASSVGPEVLEQYF
CDR3 DNA: TGTGCCAGCAGCGTAGGGCCCGAGGTACTCGAGCAGTACTTC

V gene: TRBV9
J gene: TRBJ2-5
clone size: NA
D gene: NA
CDR3 protein: CAVQKGFEQYQETQYF
CDR3 DNA: TGTGCCGTTCAAAAAGGGTTTGAGCAGTACCAAGAGACCCAGTACTTC

V gene: TRBV18
J gene: TRBJ1-6
clone size: once
D gene: NA
CDR3 protein: CASSPTSSGANSPLHF
CDR3 DNA: TGTGCCAGCTCACCAACGTCCTCTGGGGCAAATTCACCCCTCCACTTT

V gene: TRBV28
J gene: TRBJ1-2
clone size: NA
D gene: TRBD1
CDR3 protein: CASRSGGSGYTF
CDR3 DNA: TGTGCCAGCAGATCAGGGGGAAGTGGCTACACCTTC

V gene: TRBV6-1
J gene: TRBJ2-3
clone size: NA
D gene: NA
CDR3 protein: CASSEGSAMTDTQYF
CDR3 DNA: TGTGCCAGCAGTGAAGGGTCGGCTATGACAGATACGCAGTATTTT

V gene: TRBV19
J gene: TRBJ2-5
clone size: NA
D gene: NA
CDR3 protein: CASSILGQETQYF
CDR3 DNA: TGTGCCAGTAGTATTCTAGGACAAGAGACCCAGTACTTC

V gene: TRBV7-9
J gene: TRBJ2-2
clone size: NA
D gene: NA
CDR3 protein: CASTYTGELFF
CDR3 DNA: TGTGCCAGCACGTACACCGGGGAGCTGTTTTTT

V gene: TRBV27
J gene: TRBJ2-7
clone size: NA
D gene: NA
CDR3 protein: CASSLGEGDRPDEQYF
CDR3 DNA: TGTGCCAGCAGTTTAGGTGAAGGGGACCGCCCAGACGAGCAGTACTTC

V gene: TRBV20-1
J gene: TRBJ2-7
clone size: once
D gene: NA
CDR3 protein: CSALNYEQYF
CDR3 DNA: TGCAGTGCTCTGAACTACGAGCAGTACTTC

V gene: TRBV5-4
J gene: TRBJ2-3
clone size: NA
D gene: TRBD1
CDR3 protein: CASSPPGTGGGTQYF
CDR3 DNA: TGTGCCAGCAGCCCACCCGGGACAGGGGGAGGTACGCAGTATTTT

V gene: TRBV5-6
J gene: TRBJ2-2
clone size: NA
D gene: TRBD1
CDR3 protein: CASSRGQGAGELFF
CDR3 DNA: TGTGCCAGCAGCAGAGGACAGGGGGCCGGGGAGCTGTTTTTT

V gene: TRBV19
J gene: TRBJ2-6
clone size: NA
D gene: NA
CDR3 protein: CASTGANVLTF
CDR3 DNA: TGTGCCAGTACTGGGGCCAACGTCCTGACTTTC